What follows are 4 T cell receptor beta chains derived from one specimen sequenced in a study of cytomegalovirus exposure and HLA in healthy donors (dated by TCRdb to 2015 to 2018). Libraries were constructed by the immunoSEQ multiplex PCR assay. A mixture of 60 forward primers for TCR Vbeta segments and 13 reverse primers for TCR Jbeta segments was used in the multiplex PCR. The clones in this table, taken by TCRdb from immuneACCESS, are in-frame only. Not every clone is retained; where verified, under half of the shortfall comes from an unresolved V gene, and the cause of the rest is unknown. This sample holds roughly 100,000 clones; around 63% were observed only once. The ten largest account for around 3.5% of the sample. Sequences were obtained from PBMCs. Source of these receptors: a man aged 30 to 39 in good health and CMV-seronegative.

The chain is built from TRBV6-5 and TRBJ2-5; TRBD2 might be the D (6 bases). Germline CDR1 and CDR2: MNHEY and SVGAGI. This CDR3 has 15 amino acids. The V gene lost 0 bases and the J gene lost 5 bases, with 13 bases spanning the gap. In DNA, the CDR3 is TGTGCCAGCAGTTACTCGGGGACTCGCCTGGAGACCCAGTACTTC. Translated, it gives CASSYSGTRLETQYF.

This clone was recorded once. This rearrangement joins TRBV27 to TRBJ2-3, with 9 bases aligning to TRBD2. Trimming cost V 2 bases and J 3 bases; bases outside gene matches: 9. The CDR3 extends over 17 amino acids. In germline, CDR1 is MNHEY, CDR2 SMNVEV (reference sequence). This chain's CDR3 is CASSLDFAGGETDTQYF. The CDR3 DNA reads TGTGCCAGCAGTTTAGATTTTGCGGGAGGGGAAACAGATACGCAGTATTTT.

CDR3 sequence: CASRPPGLAGGNEQFF. The DNA of the CDR3 is TGTGCCAGCAGACCCCCGGGACTAGCGGGAGGAAATGAGCAGTTCTTC. J is TRBJ2-1 and V is TRBV5-6; 15 bases match TRBD2. Germline CDR1 is SGHDT and CDR2 is YYEEEE. Unmatched junction bases numbered 7, after V lost 5 bases and J lost 7 bases. The CDR3 contains 16 residues.

This clone was counted a single time. The CDR3 bases are TGTGCCAGCAGCGACAGGGGTCCTGAAGCTTTCTTT. This sequence encodes CASSDRGPEAFF. The gene calls are TRBV2 and TRBJ1-1; 8 bases map to TRBD1. The trim removed 6 bases at V and 6 bases at J, leaving 3 bases unmatched. The CDR3 contains 12 residues. Germline CDR1 is SNHLY and CDR2 is FYNNEI.